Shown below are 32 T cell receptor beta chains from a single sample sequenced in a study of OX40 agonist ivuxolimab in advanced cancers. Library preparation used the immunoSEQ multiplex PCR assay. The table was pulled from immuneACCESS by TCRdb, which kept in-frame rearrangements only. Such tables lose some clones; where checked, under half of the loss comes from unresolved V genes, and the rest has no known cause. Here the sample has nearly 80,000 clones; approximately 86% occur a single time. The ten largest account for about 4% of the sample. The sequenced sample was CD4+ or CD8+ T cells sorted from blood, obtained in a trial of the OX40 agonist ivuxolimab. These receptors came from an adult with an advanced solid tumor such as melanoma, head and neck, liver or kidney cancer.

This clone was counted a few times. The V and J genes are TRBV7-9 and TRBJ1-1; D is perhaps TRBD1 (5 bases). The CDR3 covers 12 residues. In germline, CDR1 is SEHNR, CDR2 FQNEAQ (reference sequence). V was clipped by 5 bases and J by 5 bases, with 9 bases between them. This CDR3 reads CASSERQTEAFF. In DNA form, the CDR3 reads TGTGCCAGCAGCGAACGACAGACTGAAGCTTTCTTT. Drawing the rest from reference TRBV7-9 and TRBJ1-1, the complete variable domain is DTGVSQNPRHKITKRGQNVTFRCDPISEHNRLYWYRQTLGQGPEFLTYFQNEAQLEKSRLLSDRFSAERPKGSFSTLEIQRTEQGDSAMYLCASSERQTEAFFGQGTRLTVV.

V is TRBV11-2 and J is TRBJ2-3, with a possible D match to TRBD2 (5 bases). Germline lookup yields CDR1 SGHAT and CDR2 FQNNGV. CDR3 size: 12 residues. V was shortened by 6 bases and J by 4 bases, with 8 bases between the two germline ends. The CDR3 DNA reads TGTGCCAGCAGGGGGAGATCAGATACGCAGTATTTT. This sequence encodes CASRGRSDTQYF.

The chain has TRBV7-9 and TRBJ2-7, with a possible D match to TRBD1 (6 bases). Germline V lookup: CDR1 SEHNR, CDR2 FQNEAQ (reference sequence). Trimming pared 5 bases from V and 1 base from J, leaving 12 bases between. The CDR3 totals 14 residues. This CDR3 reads CASSPQGPSYEQYF. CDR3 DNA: TGTGCCAGCAGCCCCCAGGGGCCGTCCTACGAGCAGTACTTC. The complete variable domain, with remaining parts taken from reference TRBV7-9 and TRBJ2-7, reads DTGVSQNPRHKITKRGQNVTFRCDPISEHNRLYWYRQTLGQGPEFLTYFQNEAQLEKSRLLSDRFSAERPKGSFSTLEIQRTEQGDSAMYLCASSPQGPSYEQYFGPGTRLTVT.

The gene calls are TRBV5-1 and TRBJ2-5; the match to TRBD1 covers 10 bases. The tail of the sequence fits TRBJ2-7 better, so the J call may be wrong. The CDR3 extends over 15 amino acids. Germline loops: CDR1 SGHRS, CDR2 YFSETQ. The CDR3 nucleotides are TGCGCCAGCAGCTTATGGGGACAGGGGCCGAACGAGCAGTACTTC. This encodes CASSLWGQGPNEQYF.

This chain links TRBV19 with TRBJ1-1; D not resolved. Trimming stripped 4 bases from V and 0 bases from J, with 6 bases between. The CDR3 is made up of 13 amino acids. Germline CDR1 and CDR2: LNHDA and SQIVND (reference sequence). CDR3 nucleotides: TGTGCCAGTAGTAATTCAGTGAACACTGAAGCTTTCTTT. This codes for CASSNSVNTEAFF.

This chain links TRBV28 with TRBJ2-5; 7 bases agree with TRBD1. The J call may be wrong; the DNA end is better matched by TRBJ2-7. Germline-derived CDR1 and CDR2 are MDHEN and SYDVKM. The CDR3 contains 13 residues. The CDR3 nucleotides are TGTGCCAGCAGTAAGACAGGGCTCTACGAGCAGTACTTC. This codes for CASSKTGLYEQYF.

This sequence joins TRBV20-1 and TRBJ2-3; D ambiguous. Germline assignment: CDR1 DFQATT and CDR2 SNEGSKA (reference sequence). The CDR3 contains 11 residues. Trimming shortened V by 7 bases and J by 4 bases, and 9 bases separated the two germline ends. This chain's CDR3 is CSGTPPDTQYF. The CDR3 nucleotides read TGCAGTGGCACCCCCCCAGATACGCAGTATTTT.

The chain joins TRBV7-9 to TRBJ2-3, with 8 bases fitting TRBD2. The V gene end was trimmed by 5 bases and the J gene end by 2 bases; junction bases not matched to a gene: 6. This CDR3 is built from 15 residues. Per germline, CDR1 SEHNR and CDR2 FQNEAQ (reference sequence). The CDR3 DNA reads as TGTGCCAGCAGCATTTGGACTAGCACCACAGATACGCAGTATTTT. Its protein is CASSIWTSTTDTQYF.

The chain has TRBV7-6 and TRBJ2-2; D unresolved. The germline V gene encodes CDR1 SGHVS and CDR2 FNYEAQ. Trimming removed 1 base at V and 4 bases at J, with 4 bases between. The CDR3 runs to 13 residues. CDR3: CASSLDITGELFF. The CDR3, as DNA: TGTGCCAGCAGCTTAGATATCACCGGGGAGCTGTTTTTT.

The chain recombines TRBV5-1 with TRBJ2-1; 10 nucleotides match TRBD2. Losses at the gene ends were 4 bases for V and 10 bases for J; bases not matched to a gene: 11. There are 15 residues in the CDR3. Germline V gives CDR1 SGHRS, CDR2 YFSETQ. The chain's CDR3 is CASSPLLAGGGEQFF. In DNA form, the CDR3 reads TGCGCCAGCAGCCCTTTATTAGCGGGAGGAGGCGAGCAGTTCTTC. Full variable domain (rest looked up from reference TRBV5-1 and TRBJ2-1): KAGVTQTPRYLIKTRGQQVTLSCSPISGHRSVSWYQQTPGQGLQFLFEYFSETQRNKGNFPGRFSGRQFSNSRSEMNVSTLELGDSALYLCASSPLLAGGGEQFFGPGTRLTVL.

The CDR3 DNA follows: TGTGCCAGCAGCTTTTTCGACGGAGCGGGAGGCCTACCCGGGGATGAGCAGTTCTTC. This sequence encodes CASSFFDGAGGLPGDEQFF. The V and J genes are TRBV5-6 and TRBJ2-1; 9 positions match TRBD2. CDR1 and CDR2 (germline): SGHDT, YYEEEE. The CDR3 spans 19 residues. Trimming removed 2 bases from V and 8 bases from J; junction bases left unmatched: 20.

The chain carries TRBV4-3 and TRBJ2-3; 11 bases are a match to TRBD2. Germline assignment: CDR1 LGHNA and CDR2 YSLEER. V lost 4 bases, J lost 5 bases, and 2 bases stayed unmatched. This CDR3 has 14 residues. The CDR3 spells CASSPGLAGDTQYF. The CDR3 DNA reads TGCGCCAGCAGCCCAGGACTAGCGGGAGATACGCAGTATTTT.

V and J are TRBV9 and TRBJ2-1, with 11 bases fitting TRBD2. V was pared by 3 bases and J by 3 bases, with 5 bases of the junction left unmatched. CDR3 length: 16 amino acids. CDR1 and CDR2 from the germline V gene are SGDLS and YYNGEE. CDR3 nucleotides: TGTGCCAGCAGCGCCCGACTAGCGGGGAACTACAATGAGCAGTTCTTC. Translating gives CASSARLAGNYNEQFF.

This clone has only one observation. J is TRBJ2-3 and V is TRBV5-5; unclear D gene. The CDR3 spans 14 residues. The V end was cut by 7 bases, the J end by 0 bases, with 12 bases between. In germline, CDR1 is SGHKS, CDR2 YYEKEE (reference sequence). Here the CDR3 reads CASDVMPSTDTQYF. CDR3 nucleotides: TGTGCCAGCGATGTGATGCCTAGCACAGATACGCAGTATTTT.

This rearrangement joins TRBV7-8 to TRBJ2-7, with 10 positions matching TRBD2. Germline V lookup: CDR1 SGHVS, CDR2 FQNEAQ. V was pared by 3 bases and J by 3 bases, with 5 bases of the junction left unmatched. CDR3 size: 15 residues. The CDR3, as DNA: TGTGCCAGCAGCTTGCTAGCGGGAGACTTCTACGAGCAGTACTTC. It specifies CASSLLAGDFYEQYF.

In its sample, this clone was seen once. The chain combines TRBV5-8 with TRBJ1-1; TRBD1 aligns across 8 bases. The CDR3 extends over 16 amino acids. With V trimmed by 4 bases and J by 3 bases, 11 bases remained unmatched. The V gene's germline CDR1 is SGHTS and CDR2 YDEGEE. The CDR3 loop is CASSPHFRGPDTEAFF. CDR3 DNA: TGTGCCAGCAGCCCTCACTTCAGGGGGCCGGACACTGAAGCTTTCTTT.

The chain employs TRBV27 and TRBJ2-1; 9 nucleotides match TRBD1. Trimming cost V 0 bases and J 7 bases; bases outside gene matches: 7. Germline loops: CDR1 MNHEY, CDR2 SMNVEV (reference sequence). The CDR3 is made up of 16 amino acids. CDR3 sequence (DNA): TGTGCCAGCAGTTTATCCGGGACAGGGTATTGGAATGAGCAGTTCTTC. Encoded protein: CASSLSGTGYWNEQFF.

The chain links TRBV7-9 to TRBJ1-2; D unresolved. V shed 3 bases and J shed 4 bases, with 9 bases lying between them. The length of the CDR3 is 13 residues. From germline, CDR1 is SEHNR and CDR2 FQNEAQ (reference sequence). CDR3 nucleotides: TGTGCCAGCAGCTTGGTGGCATCCTATGGCTACACCTTC. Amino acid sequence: CASSLVASYGYTF.

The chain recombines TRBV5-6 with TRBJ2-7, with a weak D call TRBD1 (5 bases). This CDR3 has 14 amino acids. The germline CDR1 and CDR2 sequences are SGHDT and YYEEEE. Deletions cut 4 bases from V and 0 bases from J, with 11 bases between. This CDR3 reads CASSPSGFSYEQYF. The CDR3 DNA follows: TGTGCCAGCAGCCCATCAGGGTTCTCCTACGAGCAGTACTTC. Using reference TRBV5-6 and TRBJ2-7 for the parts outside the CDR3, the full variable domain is DAGVTQSPTHLIKTRGQQVTLRCSPKSGHDTVSWYQQALGQGPQFIFQYYEEEERQRGNFPDRFSGHQFPNYSSELNVNALLLGDSALYLCASSPSGFSYEQYFGPGTRLTVT.

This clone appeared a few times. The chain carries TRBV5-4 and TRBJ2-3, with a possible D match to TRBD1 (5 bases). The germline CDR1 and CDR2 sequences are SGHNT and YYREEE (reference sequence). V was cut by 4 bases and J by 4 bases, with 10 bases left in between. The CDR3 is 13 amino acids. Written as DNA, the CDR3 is TGTGCCAGCAGCCCAGGGATCGCAGATACGCAGTATTTT. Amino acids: CASSPGIADTQYF.

CDR3: CASSQSGGLHTDTQYF. The CDR3, as DNA: TGTGCCAGCAGCCAATCGGGCGGCTTACACACAGATACGCAGTATTTT. This chain links TRBV4-2 with TRBJ2-3; D uncertain. Germline-derived CDR1 and CDR2 are LGHNA and YNFKEQ. The CDR3 length is 16 residues. Trimming removed 2 bases at V and 2 bases at J, with 14 bases between.

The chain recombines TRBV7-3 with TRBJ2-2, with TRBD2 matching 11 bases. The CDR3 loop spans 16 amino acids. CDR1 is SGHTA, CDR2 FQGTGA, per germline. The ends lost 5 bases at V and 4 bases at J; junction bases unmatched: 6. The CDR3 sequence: CASSKGLAEGTGELFF. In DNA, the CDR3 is TGTGCCAGCAGCAAGGGACTAGCGGAAGGCACCGGGGAGCTGTTTTTT.

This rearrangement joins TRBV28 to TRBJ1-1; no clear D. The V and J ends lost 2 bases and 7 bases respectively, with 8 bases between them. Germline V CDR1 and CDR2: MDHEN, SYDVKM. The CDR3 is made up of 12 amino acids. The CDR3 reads CASSLKGSEAFF. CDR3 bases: TGTGCCAGCAGTTTAAAAGGGAGTGAAGCTTTCTTT.

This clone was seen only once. The CDR3 here is CASSNGLVYNEQFF. DNA for the CDR3: TGTGCCAGCAGCAACGGACTAGTTTACAATGAGCAGTTCTTC. The gene calls are TRBV11-2 and TRBJ2-1; TRBD2 matches 7 bases. The germline CDR1 and CDR2 sequences are SGHAT and FQNNGV. The trim removed 5 bases at V and 4 bases at J, leaving 5 bases unmatched. The CDR3 spans 14 residues.

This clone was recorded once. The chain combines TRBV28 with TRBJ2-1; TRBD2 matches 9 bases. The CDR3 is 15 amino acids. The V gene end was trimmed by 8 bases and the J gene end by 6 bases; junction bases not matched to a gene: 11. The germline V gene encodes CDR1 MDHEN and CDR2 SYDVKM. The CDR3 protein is CASATSGRQRNEQFF. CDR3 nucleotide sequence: TGTGCCAGCGCGACTAGCGGTCGCCAACGCAATGAGCAGTTCTTC.

The CDR3 DNA follows: TGTGCCAGCAGCTTATTGGGCGGCGATCAGCCCCAGCATTTT. This encodes CASSLLGGDQPQHF. V and J are TRBV7-6 and TRBJ1-5; D is undetermined. CDR1 is SGHVS and CDR2 is FNYEAQ in the germline V gene. This CDR3 has 14 residues. V dropped 2 bases and J dropped 5 bases, with 10 bases sitting between them.

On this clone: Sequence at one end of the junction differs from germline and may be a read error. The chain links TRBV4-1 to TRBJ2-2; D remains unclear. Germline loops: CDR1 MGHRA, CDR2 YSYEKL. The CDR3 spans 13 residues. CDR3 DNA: TGCGCCACCAGCGACACCAACACCGGGGAGCTGTTTTTT. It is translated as CATSDTNTGELFF.

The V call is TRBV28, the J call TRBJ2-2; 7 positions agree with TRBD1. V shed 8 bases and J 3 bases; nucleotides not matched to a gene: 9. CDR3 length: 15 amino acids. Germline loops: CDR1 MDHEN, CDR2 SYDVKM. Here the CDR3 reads CASYRQGLDTGELFF. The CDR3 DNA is TGTGCCAGCTACAGACAGGGATTGGACACCGGGGAGCTGTTTTTT.

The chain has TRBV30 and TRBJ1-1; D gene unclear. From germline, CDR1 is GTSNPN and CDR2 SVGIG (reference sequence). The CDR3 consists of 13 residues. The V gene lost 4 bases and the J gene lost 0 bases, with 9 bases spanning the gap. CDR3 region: CAWIRQVNTEAFF. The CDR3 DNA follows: TGTGCCTGGATACGGCAGGTGAACACTGAAGCTTTCTTT. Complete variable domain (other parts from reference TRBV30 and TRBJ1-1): SQTIHQWPATLVQPVGSPLSLECTVEGTSNPNLYWYRQAAGRGLQLLFYSVGIGQISSEVPQNLSASRPQDRQFILSSKKLLLSDSGFYLCAWIRQVNTEAFFGQGTRLTVV.

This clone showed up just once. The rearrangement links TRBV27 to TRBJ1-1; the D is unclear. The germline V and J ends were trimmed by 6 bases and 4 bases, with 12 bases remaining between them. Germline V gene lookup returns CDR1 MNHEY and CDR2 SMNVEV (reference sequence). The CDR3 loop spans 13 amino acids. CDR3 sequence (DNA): TGTGCCAGCAGCAAAGCGGGGTTCACTGAAGCTTTCTTT. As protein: CASSKAGFTEAFF.

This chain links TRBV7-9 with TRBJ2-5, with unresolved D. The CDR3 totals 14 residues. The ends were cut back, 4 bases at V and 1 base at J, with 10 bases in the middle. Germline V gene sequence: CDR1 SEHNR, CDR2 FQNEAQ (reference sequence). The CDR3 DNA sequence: TGTGCCAGCAGCTCCCCCCCGCTCCAAGAGACCCAGTACTTC. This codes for CASSSPPLQETQYF.

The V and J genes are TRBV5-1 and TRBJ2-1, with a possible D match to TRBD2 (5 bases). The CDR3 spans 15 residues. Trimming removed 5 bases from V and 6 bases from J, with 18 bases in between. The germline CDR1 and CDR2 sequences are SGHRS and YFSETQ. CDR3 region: CASRPDPEGTNEQFF. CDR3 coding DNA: TGCGCCAGCAGACCCGACCCCGAGGGTACCAATGAGCAGTTCTTC.